This passage covers 23 T cell receptor beta chains from one sample sequenced in a study of blood T cells in healthy people across ages. The authors ran a second PCR of about 6 to 11 cycles using a sample-barcoded 5' primer and a J-beta primer mix. MiXCR, run by TCRdb on the 5' RACE reads, gives a single entry per CDR3 protein. Seen here are around 500,000 distinct CDR3 sequences, 27% observed once, and the top ten hold approximately 4%. This sample also appeared in a second study, on T cells of mothers and their children.

The source material was blood. The receptors come from a boy aged 2 to 10 in good health.

The chain links TRBV12-5 to TRBJ2-1; D is ambiguous. With 8 bases removed from V and 4 bases from J, the gap between germline ends came to 15 bases. The CDR3 is 14 amino acids. Germline values: CDR1 LGHNT, CDR2 FRNRAP. This CDR3 is CASMGRVMYNEQFF. In DNA, the CDR3 is TGTGCTAGTATGGGCCGGGTGATGTACAATGAGCAGTTCTTC.

CDR3 sequence: CASSAGGTGGEKLFF. DNA for the CDR3: TGTGCCAGCAGCGCGGGTGGGACAGGGGGAGAAAAACTGTTTTTT. The J gene is TRBJ1-4, the V gene TRBV9; 11 nucleotides line up with TRBD1. J was trimmed by 8 bases and V by 3 bases; bases with no gene match: 6. The V gene's germline CDR1 is SGDLS and CDR2 YYNGEE. This CDR3 has 15 amino acids.

This clonotype turned up a few times. The chain carries TRBV29-1 and TRBJ1-4; D is unclear. CDR1 is SQVTM, CDR2 ANQGSEA, per germline. Trimming took 5 bases from V and 8 from J, leaving 9 bases between them. The CDR3 has 11 residues. The CDR3 loop is CSVSSGEKLFF. DNA of the CDR3: TGCAGCGTTTCCAGCGGAGAAAAACTGTTTTTT.

V gene TRBV7-8 combines with J gene TRBJ2-6; D may be TRBD1 (5 bases). CDR1 is SGHVS and CDR2 is FQNEAQ in the germline V gene. The CDR3 covers 16 residues. V lost 2 bases, J lost 2 bases, and 10 bases lay in between. CDR3 sequence reads: CASSLIRATGANVLTF. The CDR3 DNA is TGTGCCAGCAGCTTAATCAGGGCGACTGGGGCCAACGTCCTGACTTTC.

A few counts support this clonotype. The genes are TRBV5-5 and TRBJ2-1, with D maybe TRBD2 (5 bases). V lost 2 bases and J 2 bases, leaving 8 bases between the germline ends. The CDR3 is 14 residues long. Looked up from germline, CDR1 is SGHKS and CDR2 is YYEKEE (reference sequence). CDR3: CASSLLGTYNEQFF. The CDR3 DNA sequence: TGTGCCAGCAGCTTACTAGGTACCTACAATGAGCAGTTCTTC.

This clonotype was counted a few times. This chain links TRBV5-1 with TRBJ1-2; no reliable D call. The CDR3 is made up of 16 amino acids. V lost 0 bases, J lost 4 bases, and 16 bases lay in between. CDR1 and CDR2 (germline): SGHRS, YFSETQ. CDR3 nucleotide sequence: TGCGCCAGCAGCTTGGGAAGGACGGGATTGTTCTATGGCTACACCTTC. It encodes CASSLGRTGLFYGYTF.

The rearrangement links TRBV20-1 to TRBJ1-1; D might be TRBD1 (5 bases). Germline assignment: CDR1 DFQATT and CDR2 SNEGSKA (reference sequence). Trimming removed 4 bases at V and 3 bases at J, with 9 bases between. The CDR3 sequence is 12 residues long. The CDR3 region has the DNA TGCAGTGCTACAAGGGGCGACACTGAAGCTTTCTTT. Protein: CSATRGDTEAFF.

This rearrangement joins TRBV7-9 to TRBJ2-5; D gene uncertain. The J call may be incorrect, as the DNA end agrees better with TRBJ2-7. The CDR3 covers 15 residues. Germline CDR1 and CDR2: SEHNR and FQNEAQ (reference sequence). CDR3 in DNA: TGTGCCAGCAGCTTAGCGAATCATAATGGAAACGAGCAGTACTTC. Translated, it gives CASSLANHNGNEQYF.

This chain's CDR3 is CASSQGPDVYF. In nucleotides, the CDR3 is TGCGCCAGCAGCCAAGGACCAGACGTCTACTTC. V is TRBV23-1 and J is TRBJ2-7, with unresolved D. TRBV23-1 is noted as an ORF with a role that remains uncertain. V dropped 6 bases and J dropped 13 bases, with 16 bases sitting between them. This CDR3 spans 11 amino acids.

This clonotype was seen only a few times. The DNA for the CDR3 is TGCAGCGTTGAGAAGGGGGCTTTCACTGAAGCTTTCTTT. This encodes CSVEKGAFTEAFF. This rearrangement joins TRBV29-1 to TRBJ1-1; 7 bases align to TRBD1. Germline trimming cut 3 bases from V and 4 bases from J; bases unmatched to any gene: 5. The CDR3 loop spans 13 amino acids. Germline CDR1 reads SQVTM; CDR2 reads ANQGSEA.

This chain connects TRBV6-4 to TRBJ2-7; D is uncertain. Germline V gives CDR1 MRHNA, CDR2 SNTAGT. The CDR3 is 12 residues long. V lost 11 bases, J lost 2 bases, and 13 bases lay in between. CDR3 coding DNA: TGTGCCGGCGGACGGAAAACCTACGAGCAGTACTTC. This codes for CAGGRKTYEQYF.

The rearrangement uses TRBV7-2 and TRBJ2-7; D uncertain. The CDR3 consists of 13 residues. Trimming took 5 bases from V and 6 from J, leaving 14 bases between them. Germline loops: CDR1 SGHTA, CDR2 FQGNSA. The CDR3 region has the DNA TGTGCCAGCAGCAGCTCTTCCTTTACCGAGCAGTACTTC. Its translation is CASSSSSFTEQYF.

This clonotype was seen more than once but under ten times. This rearrangement joins TRBV2 to TRBJ1-2; D uncertain. CDR1 is SNHLY, CDR2 FYNNEI, per germline. V shed 3 bases and J shed 14 bases, with 22 bases lying between them. CDR3 length equals 14 residues. The chain's CDR3 is CASSEFVSQEGWTF. The CDR3, as DNA: TGTGCCAGCAGTGAGTTTGTCAGCCAGGAGGGCTGGACCTTC.

The chain uses TRBV5-5 and TRBJ2-7; 9 bases are a match to TRBD2. J lost 7 bases, V lost 0 bases, and 23 bases had no gene match. Germline loops: CDR1 SGHKS, CDR2 YYEKEE (reference sequence). The CDR3 runs 20 residues. The CDR3 DNA reads TGTGCCAGCAGCTTGGGCGCTCCTGGGGCTAGCGGGATCCGACCTGAGGAGCAGTACTTC. This gives the protein CASSLGAPGASGIRPEEQYF.

This clonotype was seen many times. CDR3 coding DNA: TGTGCCAGCAGCGGAGGGGTAAATCAGCCCCAGCATTTT. It translates to CASSGGVNQPQHF. V is TRBV7-6 and J is TRBJ1-5, with D perhaps TRBD1 (5 bases). Germline V CDR1 and CDR2: SGHVS, FNYEAQ. The V gene lost 5 bases and the J gene lost 4 bases, with 9 bases spanning the gap. The CDR3 runs 13 residues.

The J gene is TRBJ2-5, the V gene TRBV7-2; 12 bases are shared with TRBD2. The J call may be wrong; the DNA end is better matched by TRBJ2-1. The CDR3 covers 17 residues. From germline, CDR1 is SGHTA and CDR2 FQGNSA. The CDR3 DNA reads as TGTGCCAGCAGCTTTTGGCTAGCGGGAGGGCTTTACAATGAGCAGTTCTTC. Its translation is CASSFWLAGGLYNEQFF.

The chain couples TRBV4-3 to TRBJ2-3; tentatively, D is TRBD1 (6 bases). V dropped 4 bases and J dropped 5 bases, with 16 bases sitting between them. This CDR3 has 15 residues. Germline values: CDR1 LGHNA, CDR2 YSLEER. The CDR3 DNA reads TGCGCCAGCAGCCCTTTAACAGGGCCCCAAGATACGCAGTATTTT. This encodes CASSPLTGPQDTQYF.

This clonotype was observed a few times. The chain has TRBV15 and TRBJ2-7; tentatively, D is TRBD1 (7 bases). The CDR3 extends over 14 amino acids. Germline V lookup: CDR1 LNHNV, CDR2 YYDKDF (reference sequence). V shed 2 bases and J shed 3 bases, with 11 bases lying between them. The CDR3 nucleotides are TGTGCCACCAGCAGACAGGGGGGAGGCTACGAGCAGTACTTC. This gives the protein CATSRQGGGYEQYF.

The chain links TRBV7-9 to TRBJ1-2; maybe TRBD1 (6 bases). The CDR3 is 15 amino acids. CDR1 SEHNR and CDR2 FQNEAQ come from the germline V gene (reference sequence). Trimming took 0 bases from V and 6 from J, leaving 14 bases between them. The CDR3 region is CASSLAEQGKDGYTF. DNA for the CDR3: TGTGCCAGCAGCTTAGCTGAACAGGGAAAGGATGGCTACACCTTC.

The sample holds a few counts of this clonotype. V and J are TRBV27 and TRBJ2-4, with D perhaps matching TRBD2 (5 bases). The germline V gene encodes CDR1 MNHEY and CDR2 SMNVEV (reference sequence). The CDR3 runs 13 residues. The germline V and J ends were trimmed by 4 bases and 5 bases, with 9 bases remaining between them. The CDR3 here is CASSSGSENIQYF. The DNA of the CDR3 is TGTGCCAGCAGTTCGGGGTCGGAAAACATTCAGTACTTC.

V and J are TRBV4-3 and TRBJ2-7; tentatively, D is TRBD2 (5 bases). The CDR3 totals 15 residues. Per the germline V gene, CDR1 is LGHNA and CDR2 is YSLEER. Trimming pared 1 base from V and 2 bases from J, leaving 12 bases between. CDR3: CASSQGVGSPYEQYF. As DNA, the CDR3 is TGCGCCAGCAGCCAAGGCGTAGGGAGTCCCTACGAGCAGTACTTC.

The V call is TRBV15, the J call TRBJ2-3, with D perhaps being TRBD1 or TRBD2 (5 bases each). CDR1 is LNHNV and CDR2 is YYDKDF in the germline V gene (reference sequence). With 5 bases removed from V and 6 bases from J, the gap between germline ends came to 15 bases. The CDR3 runs 14 residues. Here the CDR3 reads CATSSSGPKDTQYF. CDR3 nucleotide sequence: TGTGCCACCAGCTCCTCGGGACCGAAGGATACGCAGTATTTT.

This clonotype came up a few times. The chain has TRBV12-3 or TRBV12-4 and TRBJ1-2, with D maybe TRBD1 (5 bases). V was clipped by 1 base and J by 6 bases, with 9 bases between them. CDR3 size: 13 residues. CDR3 in amino acids: CASSLGAGNGYTF. In DNA form, the CDR3 reads TGTGCCAGCAGTTTAGGGGCAGGGAATGGCTACACCTTC.